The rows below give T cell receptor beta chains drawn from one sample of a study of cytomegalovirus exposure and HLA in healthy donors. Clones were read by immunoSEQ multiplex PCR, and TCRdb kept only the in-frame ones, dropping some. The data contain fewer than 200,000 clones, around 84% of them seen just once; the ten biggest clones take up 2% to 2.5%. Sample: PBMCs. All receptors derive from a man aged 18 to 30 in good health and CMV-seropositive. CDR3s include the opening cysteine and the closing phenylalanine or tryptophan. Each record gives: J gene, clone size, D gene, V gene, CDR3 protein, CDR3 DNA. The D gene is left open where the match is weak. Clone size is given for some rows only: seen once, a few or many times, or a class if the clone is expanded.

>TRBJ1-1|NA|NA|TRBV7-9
CASSSQGYTEAFF
TGTGCCAGCAGCTCCCAGGGATACACTGAAGCTTTCTTT
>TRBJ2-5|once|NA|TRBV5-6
CASSLRGKETQYF
TGTGCCAGCAGCCTGAGGGGGAAAGAGACCCAGTACTTC
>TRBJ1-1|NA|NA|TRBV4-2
CASSPGQGLIEAFF
TGTGCCAGCAGCCCCGGGCAGGGTTTAATTGAAGCTTTCTTT
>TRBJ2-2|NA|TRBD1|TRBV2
CAGSEVAKTGGVTGELFF
TGTGCCGGCAGTGAAGTGGCTAAGACAGGGGGCGTCACCGGGGAGCTGTTTTTT
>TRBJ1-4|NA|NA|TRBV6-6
CASSYSGTSEKLFF
TGTGCCAGCAGTTACTCCGGGACAAGTGAAAAACTGTTTTTT
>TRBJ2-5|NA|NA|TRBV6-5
CASRRRLTAPETQYF
TGTGCCAGCAGGCGGAGACTGACCGCTCCGGAGACCCAGTACTTC
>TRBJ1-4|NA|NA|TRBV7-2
CASSLSFNEKLFF
TGTGCCAGCAGCTTATCCTTTAATGAAAAACTGTTTTTT
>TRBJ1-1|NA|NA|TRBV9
CASSVEALPNREAFF
TGTGCCAGCAGCGTAGAAGCGCTTCCAAATAGGGAAGCTTTCTTT
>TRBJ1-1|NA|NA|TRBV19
CASSGQGAFF
TGTGCCAGTAGTGGACAAGGAGCTTTCTTT
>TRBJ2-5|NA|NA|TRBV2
CASRAGQRETQYF
TGTGCCAGCAGGGCGGGACAGCGGGAGACCCAGTACTTC